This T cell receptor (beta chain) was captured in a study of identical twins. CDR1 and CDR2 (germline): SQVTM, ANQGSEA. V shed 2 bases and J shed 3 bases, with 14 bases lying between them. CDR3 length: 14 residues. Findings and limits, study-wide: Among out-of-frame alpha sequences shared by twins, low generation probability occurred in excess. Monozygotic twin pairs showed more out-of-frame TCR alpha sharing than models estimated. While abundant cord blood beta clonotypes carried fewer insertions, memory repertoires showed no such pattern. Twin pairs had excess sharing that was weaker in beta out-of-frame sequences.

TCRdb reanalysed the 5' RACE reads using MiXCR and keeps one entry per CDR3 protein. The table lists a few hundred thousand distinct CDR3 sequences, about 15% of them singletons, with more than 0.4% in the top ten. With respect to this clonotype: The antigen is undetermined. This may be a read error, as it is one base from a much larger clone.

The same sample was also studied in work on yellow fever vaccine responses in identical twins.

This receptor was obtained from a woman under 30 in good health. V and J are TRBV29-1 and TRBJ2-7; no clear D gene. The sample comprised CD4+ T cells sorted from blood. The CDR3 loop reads CSVEIRTGNYEQYF. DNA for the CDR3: TGCAGCGTTGAAATCCGGACCGGAAACTACGAGCAGTACTTC.